This passage covers 26 T cell receptor beta chains from one sample sequenced in a study of cytomegalovirus exposure and HLA in healthy donors (dated by TCRdb to 2016 to 2017). The library was built by means of the immunoSEQ multiplex PCR assay. The multiplex PCR relied on a mix of 60 forward primers for TCR Vbeta segments and 13 reverse primers for TCR Jbeta segments. In its TCRdb copy, this immuneACCESS table keeps in-frame sequences only and misses some clones. Where compared with another copy, unresolved V genes explain less than half of these, and the others have no known cause. The table for this sample lists roughly 100,000 clones; 69% of them were counted only once. Approximately 3% of the sample goes to the ten largest clones. The sample taken for sequencing was PBMCs. The receptors shown here come from a man younger than 40 in good health and CMV-seronegative.

The CDR3 DNA follows: TGTGCCAGCAGTTGGGGGGAGACGAACACCGGGGAGCTGTTTTTT. Translating gives CASSWGETNTGELFF. The V gene is TRBV6-5, the J gene TRBJ2-2; TRBD2 is a possible D gene (6 bases). Trimming shortened V by 4 bases and J by 0 bases, and 9 bases separated the two germline ends. The CDR3 has 15 amino acids. Looked up from germline, CDR1 is MNHEY and CDR2 is SVGAGI.

The gene calls are TRBV28 and TRBJ2-3; TRBD1 agrees at 9 bases. CDR3 length equals 15 residues. V lost 2 bases, J lost 6 bases, and 6 bases stayed unmatched. In germline, CDR1 is MDHEN, CDR2 SYDVKM. In nucleotides, the CDR3 is TGTGCCAGCAGTTTAGGGGGACAGGGTCTGGATACGCAGTATTTT. This gives the protein CASSLGGQGLDTQYF.

The rearrangement uses TRBV30 and TRBJ2-7; possibly TRBD1 for D (6 bases). The germline CDR1 and CDR2 sequences are GTSNPN and SVGIG (reference sequence). This CDR3 region has 12 residues. V gave up 2 bases and J gave up 3 bases, with 8 bases separating them. As DNA, the CDR3 is TGTGCCTGGAGTCCACAGGGCTACGAGCAGTACTTC. It translates to CAWSPQGYEQYF. The full variable domain, rest sourced from reference TRBV30 and TRBJ2-7, is SQTIHQWPATLVQPVGSPLSLECTVEGTSNPNLYWYRQAAGRGLQLLFYSVGIGQISSEVPQNLSASRPQDRQFILSSKKLLLSDSGFYLCAWSPQGYEQYFGPGTRLTVT.

The gene calls are TRBV14 and TRBJ1-3, with D perhaps matching TRBD1 (5 bases). The CDR3 is 16 residues long. Trimming shortened V by 4 bases and J by 0 bases, and 13 bases separated the two germline ends. CDR1 and CDR2 from the germline V gene are SGHDN and FVKESK. The CDR3 DNA reads as TGTGCCAGCAGCCGATACGGACAAAGCTCTGGAAACACCATATATTTT. The encoded protein is CASSRYGQSSGNTIYF.

This rearrangement joins TRBV5-6 to TRBJ2-1; 8 nucleotides align to TRBD2. This CDR3 has 14 amino acids. The germline V gene encodes CDR1 SGHDT and CDR2 YYEEEE. Trimming at V came to 1 base and at J to 7 bases, leaving 4 bases not matched to a gene. As DNA, the CDR3 is TGTGCCAGCAGCTTGACGGGAGGGGGAAATGAGCAGTTCTTC. This gives the protein CASSLTGGGNEQFF.

The chain uses TRBV19 and TRBJ2-3; possibly TRBD2 for D (6 bases). V was cut by 4 bases and J by 2 bases, with 19 bases left in between. Germline V gene sequence: CDR1 LNHDA, CDR2 SQIVND (reference sequence). The CDR3 totals 17 residues. CDR3 sequence: CASSSQGLRFNTDTQYF. CDR3 nucleotide sequence: TGTGCCAGTAGTAGTCAGGGACTCCGGTTTAACACAGATACGCAGTATTTT.

The chain joins TRBV11-1 to TRBJ1-1; 9 bases are shared with TRBD1. This CDR3 has 14 residues. V lost 5 bases and J lost 2; bases outside the gene matches: 3. Germline V lookup: CDR1 SGHAT, CDR2 FQDESV (reference sequence). The DNA for the CDR3 is TGTGCCAGCAGCCGGGGACAGGGCAACACTGAAGCTTTCTTT. Protein product: CASSRGQGNTEAFF.

The rearrangement joins TRBV10-3 to TRBJ2-7; unclear D gene. The CDR3 runs to 12 residues. Trimming pared 10 bases from V and 4 bases from J, leaving 14 bases between. CDR1 and CDR2 (germline): ENHRY, SYGVKD. The CDR3 sequence is CANRQESYEQYF. The DNA for the CDR3 is TGTGCCAACCGGCAGGAATCATACGAGCAGTACTTC.

This chain connects TRBV4-1 to TRBJ2-1; tentatively, D is TRBD1 (5 bases). CDR3 length: 14 amino acids. V was clipped by 2 bases and J by 10 bases, with 15 bases between them. Germline assignment: CDR1 MGHRA and CDR2 YSYEKL. The DNA for the CDR3 is TGCGCCAGCAGCCAAATTGACTGGAAGGGGGAGCAGTTCTTC. Translating gives CASSQIDWKGEQFF.

The chain joins TRBV5-1 to TRBJ2-7; 8 bases agree with TRBD1. The CDR3 totals 16 residues. V was pared by 4 bases and J by 0 bases, with 9 bases of the junction left unmatched. Germline CDR1 is SGHRS and CDR2 is YFSETQ. The CDR3 DNA is TGCGCCAGCAGCACCACAGGGACAGGCAGCTCCTACGAGCAGTACTTC. The encoded protein is CASSTTGTGSSYEQYF.

The V gene is TRBV15, the J gene TRBJ1-4, with TRBD1 identical over 7 bases. CDR3 size: 15 residues. The germline CDR1 and CDR2 sequences are LNHNV and YYDKDF (reference sequence). The V segment lost 5 bases and the J segment 8 bases; nucleotides outside the gene matches: 11. The CDR3 nucleotides are TGTGCCACCAGCTGGAAGTCAGGGGGAGGCGAAAAACTGTTTTTT. This translates into CATSWKSGGGEKLFF.

This clone has only one observation. The chain links TRBV6-5 to TRBJ2-7; 9 bases fit TRBD1. The CDR3 consists of 15 residues. Trimming took 7 bases from V and 6 from J; bases not matched to a gene: 13. CDR1 is MNHEY, CDR2 SVGAGI, per germline. The CDR3 sequence: CASTKGTGWFSEQYF. The CDR3 nucleotides are TGTGCCAGCACCAAGGGGACAGGGTGGTTTAGCGAGCAGTACTTC.

The gene calls are TRBV7-9 and TRBJ1-1; weak D call: TRBD1 (6 bases). In germline, CDR1 is SEHNR, CDR2 FQNEAQ (reference sequence). The V end was cut by 5 bases, the J end by 5 bases, with 18 bases between. CDR3 length: 15 amino acids. CDR3 sequence reads: CASSEVNRGGTEAFF. The CDR3 nucleotides are TGTGCCAGCAGCGAAGTTAATAGGGGGGGAACTGAAGCTTTCTTT.

The chain employs TRBV4-3 and TRBJ2-1; no reliable D call. The CDR3 is made up of 16 amino acids. The germline V gene encodes CDR1 LGHNA and CDR2 YSLEER. V shed 0 bases and J shed 6 bases, with 15 bases lying between them. The CDR3 nucleotides read TGCGCCAGCAGCCAAGAAATGGTAGCTCTTGGCAATGAGCAGTTCTTC. It is translated as CASSQEMVALGNEQFF.

This chain links TRBV5-1 with TRBJ2-5; D might be TRBD1 (6 bases). Germline assignment: CDR1 SGHRS and CDR2 YFSETQ. This CDR3 spans 14 amino acids. Trimming took 0 bases from V and 2 from J, leaving 8 bases between them. The CDR3 coding sequence is TGCGCCAGCAGCTTGGGGACAGCACAAGAGACCCAGTACTTC. This encodes CASSLGTAQETQYF.

The sample holds a few counts of this clone. The rearrangement joins TRBV30 to TRBJ2-3, with a possible D match to TRBD2 (6 bases). This CDR3 spans 14 amino acids. Germline assignment: CDR1 GTSNPN and CDR2 SVGIG (reference sequence). Trimming took off 4 bases at V and 2 bases at J, with 13 bases between the two ends. CDR3 coding DNA: TGTGCCTGGATAGGTAGCGGCAACACAGATACGCAGTATTTT. Translating gives CAWIGSGNTDTQYF.

The chain recombines TRBV7-2 with TRBJ2-1, with D maybe TRBD1 (5 bases). This CDR3 spans 16 amino acids. Deletions cut 1 base from V and 7 bases from J, with 17 bases between. The germline V gene encodes CDR1 SGHTA and CDR2 FQGNSA. The CDR3 coding sequence is TGTGCCAGCAGCTTAGGCCCGAGGCAGGGAACGAATGAGCAGTTCTTC. Protein: CASSLGPRQGTNEQFF. The whole variable domain, filled in from reference TRBV7-2 and TRBJ2-1, reads GAGVSQSPSNKVTEKGKDVELRCDPISGHTALYWYRQSLGQGLEFLIYFQGNSAPDKSGLPSDRFSAERTGGSVSTLTIQRTQQEDSAVYLCASSLGPRQGTNEQFFGPGTRLTVL.

The chain joins TRBV29-1 to TRBJ1-2; D remains unclear. Germline V gene lookup returns CDR1 SQVTM and CDR2 ANQGSEA. Trimming left V 5 bases short and J 2 bases short, with 12 bases between. The CDR3 is made up of 13 amino acids. This chain's CDR3 is CSVLRDINYGYTF. In nucleotides, the CDR3 is TGCAGCGTTTTACGAGACATCAACTATGGCTACACCTTC.

The rearrangement links TRBV6-5 to TRBJ1-5; the D gene is possibly TRBD1 (5 bases). Germline V gene sequence: CDR1 MNHEY, CDR2 SVGAGI. V was clipped by 9 bases and J by 7 bases, with 16 bases between them. CDR3 length equals 13 residues. CDR3 protein: CASGSLGGQPQHF. For the CDR3, the DNA is TGTGCCAGTGGTTCCCTGGGGGGACAGCCCCAGCATTTT.

The chain's CDR3 is CASSPPDRFSGNTIYF. CDR3 nucleotide sequence: TGTGCCAGCTCACCACCGGACAGATTCTCTGGAAACACCATATATTTT. The chain couples TRBV18 to TRBJ1-3; possibly TRBD1 for D (6 bases). V gave up 0 bases and J gave up 0 bases, with 9 bases separating them. CDR3 length: 16 residues. Germline CDR1 KGHSH, CDR2 LQKENI.

The rearrangement uses TRBV18 and TRBJ2-6; unclear D gene. The CDR3 covers 13 residues. Germline CDR1 KGHSH, CDR2 LQKENI. V lost 8 bases to trimming and J lost 12 bases, with 17 bases between them. The CDR3 DNA reads TGTGCCAGCGCCGAGCTCCATCGAGCCGTCCTGACTTTC. Protein product: CASAELHRAVLTF.

This sequence joins TRBV5-8 and TRBJ2-5, with 8 bases identical to TRBD1. Matching the DNA end better, TRBJ2-7 makes the J call doubtful. Germline CDR1 SGHTS, CDR2 YDEGEE. The CDR3 is 13 residues long. CDR3 in DNA: TGTGCCAGCTGGGACAGGAACTCCTACGAGCAGTACTTC. Translated, it gives CASWDRNSYEQYF.

This clone was seen only a few times. This chain uses TRBV19 with TRBJ1-2, with D possibly TRBD1 on 6 matching bases. Germline CDR1 LNHDA, CDR2 SQIVND (reference sequence). The V end was cut by 3 bases, the J end by 4 bases, with 15 bases between. This CDR3 has 15 amino acids. The CDR3 is CASSIRGGVGYGYTF. In DNA, the CDR3 is TGTGCCAGTAGTATTAGGGGGGGGGTAGGCTATGGCTACACCTTC.

The chain recombines TRBV6-1 with TRBJ1-5; TRBD1 is a possible D gene (5 bases). Trimming took 5 bases from V and 5 from J, leaving 10 bases between them. CDR3 length: 13 residues. CDR1 is MNHNS and CDR2 is SASEGT in the germline V gene. CDR3 in DNA: TGTGCCAGCAGTCCAGGGAACGATCAGCCCCAGCATTTT. This sequence encodes CASSPGNDQPQHF.

A few counts support this clone. The CDR3 sequence is CASSSGASGQPQHF. The CDR3 nucleotides read TGTGCCAGCTCTTCAGGGGCTTCGGGTCAGCCCCAGCATTTT. The J gene is TRBJ1-5, the V gene TRBV18, with D possibly matching TRBD1 (6 bases). The CDR3 is 14 amino acids. The germline V and J ends were trimmed by 6 bases and 6 bases, with 15 bases remaining between them. Germline CDR1 and CDR2: KGHSH and LQKENI.

V gene TRBV29-1 combines with J gene TRBJ1-5; tentatively, D is TRBD1 (6 bases). Trimming removed 3 bases at V and 4 bases at J, with 10 bases between. The germline CDR1 and CDR2 sequences are SQVTM and ANQGSEA. This CDR3 is built from 13 residues. The CDR3 loop reads CSVEVQGNQPQHF. As DNA, the CDR3 is TGCAGCGTTGAGGTACAGGGAAATCAGCCCCAGCATTTT.